Following are 32 T cell receptor beta chains from one sample sequenced in a study of read filtering for tumor transcriptome and immune sequencing. The library was built from about 400 ng RNA with molecular barcoded adaptors for alpha/delta and beta/gamma chains. TCRdb ran MiXCR on the reads and lists one entry per CDR3 protein. Of tens of thousands of distinct CDR3 sequences in the sample, 20% were seen once. The sample was a population of CD138-negative cells sorted from bone marrow. The receptors shown here come from a donor at least 40 years old with multiple myeloma.

To note about this clonotype: A much larger clone lies a single base off, so this may be a read error. The CDR3 does not end in the conserved phenylalanine or tryptophan, so this is likely a read error. This CDR3 is CASSLGSSWALTDTQYS. Here the CDR3 DNA reads TGTGCCAGCAGCTTGGGGTCTAGCTGGGCCCTCACAGATACGCAGTATTCT. The rearrangement links TRBV5-8 to TRBJ2-3; tentatively, D is TRBD2 (5 bases). The CDR3 spans 17 residues. Germline CDR1 is SGHTS and CDR2 is YDEGEE. Trimming removed 0 bases from V and 2 bases from J, with 16 bases in between.

The chain has TRBV20-1 and TRBJ2-3; either TRBD1 or TRBD2 may fit D (5 bases each). The CDR3 is made up of 15 amino acids. V gave up 4 bases and J gave up 0 bases, with 14 bases separating them. Germline CDR1 and CDR2: DFQATT and SNEGSKA (reference sequence). CDR3 nucleotide sequence: TGCAGTGCTACATGGGGGAGTGCCAGCACAGATACGCAGTATTTT. The encoded protein is CSATWGSASTDTQYF.

This clonotype was observed at least ten times. The chain joins TRBV7-2 to TRBJ2-3, with D perhaps TRBD1 or TRBD2 (5 bases each). The CDR3 covers 15 residues. Trimming stripped 3 bases from V and 4 bases from J, with 14 bases between. Germline-derived CDR1 and CDR2 are SGHTA and FQGNSA. CDR3 region: CASSFGGRNSDTQYF. As DNA, the CDR3 is TGTGCCAGCAGCTTTGGGGGACGTAACTCAGATACGCAGTATTTT.

This clonotype has at least ten counts. This chain connects TRBV12-3 or TRBV12-4 to TRBJ2-1; 8 nucleotides agree with TRBD1. V was pared by 4 bases and J by 7 bases, with 6 bases of the junction left unmatched. The CDR3 has 14 residues. The CDR3 spells CASSSGTGWNEQFF. CDR3 nucleotides: TGTGCCAGCAGTTCCGGGACAGGATGGAATGAGCAGTTCTTC.

Turning to this clonotype: It may be a read error: a sequence one base away is much more abundant. The chain has TRBV20-1 and TRBJ2-1; D perhaps matches TRBD1 (6 bases). The CDR3 is made up of 14 amino acids. Germline assignment: CDR1 DFQATT and CDR2 SNEGSKA (reference sequence). The CDR3 bases are TGCAATGCTAGTACCAGGGGCCCCCTCAATGAGCAGTTCTTC. It codes for CNASTRGPLNEQFF.

To note about this clonotype: This could be a read error, since a much larger clone is one nucleotide away. V gene TRBV20-1 combines with J gene TRBJ2-3; D possibly uses TRBD1 or TRBD2 (5 bases each). Germline CDR1 reads DFQATT; CDR2 reads SNEGSKA (reference sequence). The CDR3 consists of 15 residues. V was trimmed by 2 bases and J by 7 bases, leaving 19 bases between them. The CDR3 DNA is TGCAGTGCTAGACTACTGAGACCAGCGGACAATACGCAGTATTTT. Translated, it gives CSARLLRPADNTQYF.

This clonotype was recorded at least ten times. For the CDR3, the DNA is TGTGCCAGCAGGAGGACTCGTGGTGAGACCCAGTACTTC. Encoded protein: CASRRTRGETQYF. This rearrangement joins TRBV2 to TRBJ2-5, with D perhaps TRBD2 (5 bases). V dropped 6 bases and J dropped 5 bases, with 13 bases sitting between them. The CDR3 consists of 13 residues. Germline values: CDR1 SNHLY, CDR2 FYNNEI.

In its sample, this clonotype was seen a few times. The chain couples TRBV6-2 or TRBV6-3 to TRBJ1-5, with a possible D match to TRBD1 (5 bases). The ends were cut back, 0 bases at V and 8 bases at J, with 14 bases in the middle. Per germline, CDR1 MNHEY and CDR2 SVGEGT. The length of the CDR3 is 15 residues. CDR3 sequence (DNA): TGTGCCAGCAGTTACTCGGGGGGACTATCAAAGCCCCAGCATTTT. Translation: CASSYSGGLSKPQHF.

In this sample, this clonotype turned up a few times. This chain links TRBV7-3 with TRBJ2-6, with D possibly TRBD2 on 5 matching bases. Germline V gene lookup returns CDR1 SGHTA and CDR2 FQGTGA. Deletions cut 6 bases from V and 2 bases from J, with 11 bases between. CDR3 length equals 15 residues. CDR3 sequence reads: CASSSPGAGANVLTF. CDR3 bases: TGTGCCAGCAGTAGTCCCGGGGCTGGGGCCAACGTCCTGACTTTC.

The chain couples TRBV20-1 to TRBJ2-7; no firm D call. V lost 1 base and J lost 5, with 15 bases in between. The CDR3 consists of 14 residues. Germline loops: CDR1 DFQATT, CDR2 SNEGSKA (reference sequence). DNA of the CDR3: TGCAGTGCTAGAGGATCCAGGAAAGGAGACGAGCAGTACTTC. Translating it yields CSARGSRKGDEQYF.

The gene calls are TRBV6-6 and TRBJ2-3; 14 nucleotides agree with TRBD2. After removal of 6 bases from V and 0 bases from J, the junction contained 11 bases not matched to a gene. Germline V gene sequence: CDR1 MNHNY, CDR2 SVGAGI (reference sequence). This CDR3 contains 19 residues. The CDR3 DNA is TGTGCCAGCAGCGGACTAGCGGGAGGAGAGCACCTAAGCACAGATACGCAGTATTTT. Translation: CASSGLAGGEHLSTDTQYF.

This clonotype showed up many times. CDR3 protein: CASSRAFTGELFF. The CDR3 region has the DNA TGTGCCAGCAGCCGGGCTTTCACCGGGGAGCTGTTTTTT. This chain links TRBV7-9 with TRBJ2-2; D gene uncertain. V lost 5 bases, J lost 4 bases, and 8 bases lay in between. This CDR3 region has 13 residues. Germline V gene lookup returns CDR1 SEHNR and CDR2 FQNEAQ (reference sequence). Together with reference TRBV7-9 and TRBJ2-2, the CDR3 gives the full variable domain: DTGVSQNPRHKITKRGQNVTFRCDPISEHNRLYWYRQTLGQGPEFLTYFQNEAQLEKSRLLSDRFSAERPKGSFSTLEIQRTEQGDSAMYLCASSRAFTGELFFGEGSRLTVL.

This clonotype qualifies as medium-sized. This chain uses TRBV25-1 with TRBJ2-1, with a tentative D call TRBD2 (5 bases). Trimming cost V 6 bases and J 3 bases, with 6 bases left between them. The CDR3 is 12 residues long. From germline, CDR1 is MGHDK and CDR2 SYGVNS. Here the CDR3 reads CASRGDYNEQFF. CDR3 nucleotides: TGTGCCAGCAGGGGAGACTACAATGAGCAGTTCTTC.

V gene TRBV12-3 or TRBV12-4 combines with J gene TRBJ2-5; 10 bases line up with TRBD2. The length of the CDR3 is 17 residues. After removal of 6 bases from V and 4 bases from J, the junction contained 14 bases not matched to a gene. The CDR3 DNA reads TGTGCCAGCAGAACTGGGGGGAATAGCGGGAGGACAGAGACCCAGTACTTC. This codes for CASRTGGNSGRTETQYF.

Regarding this clonotype: Given a much more abundant clone one base away, this may be a read error. The chain joins TRBV3-1 to TRBJ2-7, with D maybe TRBD1 (6 bases). The germline V and J ends were trimmed by 4 bases and 6 bases, with 13 bases remaining between them. CDR1 and CDR2 (germline): LGHDT, YNNKEL (reference sequence). This CDR3 contains 13 residues. The CDR3 coding sequence is TGTGCCAGCAGCCGAGGATACAGGGCCGAGCAGTACTTC. This translates into CASSRGYRAEQYF.

The rearrangement links TRBV7-2 to TRBJ2-1; 12 bases agree with TRBD2. With 4 bases clipped from V and 5 bases from J, the junction kept 6 bases outside the gene matches. The germline CDR1 and CDR2 sequences are SGHTA and FQGNSA. This CDR3 is 16 amino acids long. In DNA form, the CDR3 reads TGTGCCAGCAGCTCCCGACTAGCGGGAGAGAACAATGAGCAGTTCTTC. It translates to CASSSRLAGENNEQFF. Using reference TRBV7-2 and TRBJ2-1 for the parts outside the CDR3, the full variable domain is GAGVSQSPSNKVTEKGKDVELRCDPISGHTALYWYRQSLGQGLEFLIYFQGNSAPDKSGLPSDRFSAERTGGSVSTLTIQRTQQEDSAVYLCASSSRLAGENNEQFFGPGTRLTVL.

There are a few counts of this clonotype. The chain couples TRBV7-2 to TRBJ2-7; TRBD2 agrees at 7 bases. Looked up from germline, CDR1 is SGHTA and CDR2 is FQGNSA. V lost 3 bases to trimming and J lost 2 bases; unmatched junction nucleotides: 4. The CDR3 loop spans 14 amino acids. For the CDR3, the DNA is TGTGCCAGCAGCTTCGCGGGAGATACCTACGAGCAGTACTTC. It translates to CASSFAGDTYEQYF.

Turning to this clonotype: The CDR3 end shows no conserved phenylalanine or tryptophan, and so a read error is likely. This chain connects TRBV14 to TRBJ2-1; 14 bases align to TRBD2. The CDR3 consists of 15 residues. Germline values: CDR1 SGHDN, CDR2 FVKESK. CDR3 nucleotide sequence: TGTTCCAGCAGCCTGGGACTAGCGGGAGTCAATGAGCAGTTCTTA. Translating it yields CSSSLGLAGVNEQFL.

This clonotype was picked up many times. The V and J genes are TRBV28 and TRBJ2-6; the D call may be TRBD1 or TRBD2 (6 bases each). Germline CDR1 reads MDHEN; CDR2 reads SYDVKM. With 7 bases removed from V and 4 bases from J, the gap between germline ends came to 20 bases. The CDR3 runs 17 residues. The CDR3 region has the DNA TGTGCCAGCAAGTTCCCGGGGGCGCAGGACGGGGCCAACGTCCTGACTTTC. This codes for CASKFPGAQDGANVLTF.

This clonotype was observed at least ten times. The chain links TRBV12-3 or TRBV12-4 to TRBJ2-2; no reliable D call. V was shortened by 5 bases and J by 1 base, with 8 bases between the two germline ends. CDR3 size: 14 residues. CDR3 sequence (DNA): TGTGCCAGCAGTGTGGACCTGAACACCGGGGAGCTGTTTTTT. Amino acid sequence: CASSVDLNTGELFF.

Comments on this clonotype: It is likely a read error, because the conserved phenylalanine at the end of the CDR3 is missing. The DNA of the CDR3 is TGCAGTGCTTCCTTTTCCCCGAGCTCCTACAATGAGCAGTTCCTC. Its protein product is CSASFSPSSYNEQFL. This chain connects TRBV20-1 to TRBJ2-1; D is undetermined. The germline CDR1 and CDR2 sequences are DFQATT and SNEGSKA (reference sequence). The length of the CDR3 is 15 residues. V shed 5 bases and J shed 0 bases, with 14 bases lying between them.

A remark on this clonotype: This may come from a read error, since a much larger clone is one base off. The gene calls are TRBV28 and TRBJ2-7, with D unresolved. Germline lookup yields CDR1 MDHEN and CDR2 SYDVKM. The CDR3 totals 15 residues. V gave up 1 base and J gave up 2 bases, with 12 bases separating them. CDR3 bases: TGTGCCAGCAGTTTATTCCCGGACGGAGCCTACGAGCAGTACTTC. It codes for CASSLFPDGAYEQYF.

At least ten counts were recorded for this clonotype. The gene calls are TRBV29-1 and TRBJ1-1; D is undetermined. Germline CDR1 reads SQVTM; CDR2 reads ANQGSEA. This CDR3 has 11 residues. Trimming left V 3 bases short and J 4 bases short, with 6 bases between. The CDR3 region is CSVDKPTEAFF. CDR3 nucleotides: TGCAGCGTTGACAAACCCACTGAAGCTTTCTTT.

This clonotype was counted many times. Here the CDR3 reads CASSLLREIGETQYF. The CDR3 DNA is TGTGCCAGCAGCTTACTTCGGGAGATCGGAGAGACCCAGTACTTC. This chain connects TRBV7-9 to TRBJ2-5; perhaps TRBD2 as D (6 bases). The germline V gene has CDR1 SEHNR and CDR2 FQNEAQ (reference sequence). This CDR3 region has 15 residues. Trimming shortened V by 2 bases and J by 4 bases, and 14 bases separated the two germline ends.

Concerning this clonotype itself: Compared with germline, one end of the junction differs, possibly owing to a read error. The V and J genes are TRBV6-1 and TRBJ2-1; D unclear. This CDR3 is 15 amino acids long. Germline V lookup: CDR1 MNHNS, CDR2 SASEGT. CDR3 nucleotides: TGTGCCAGCGGTGAAGCGATAGGAGTAGGCGATGAGCAGTTCTTC. Protein product: CASGEAIGVGDEQFF.

A few counts support this clonotype. This rearrangement joins TRBV6-2 or TRBV6-3 to TRBJ2-1; a possible D gene is TRBD2 (6 bases). The length of the CDR3 is 16 residues. Trimming took off 2 bases at V and 7 bases at J, with 18 bases between the two ends. Germline-derived CDR1 and CDR2 are MNHEY and SVGEGT. Here the CDR3 reads CASSYPGRVSLNEQFF. The CDR3, as DNA: TGTGCCAGCAGTTACCCCGGGAGAGTGTCGTTAAATGAGCAGTTCTTC.

This clonotype was seen repeatedly, ten times or more. The chain employs TRBV12-5 and TRBJ2-1, with 7 bases lining up with TRBD2. This CDR3 comprises 14 residues. V trimming: 2 bases; J trimming: 8 bases; junction bases outside the gene matches: 6. Looked up from germline, CDR1 is LGHNT and CDR2 is FRNRAP. CDR3 in DNA: TGTGCTAGTGGTTTGACTCGGGAGGAGGATGAGCAGTTCTTC. It encodes CASGLTREEDEQFF.

This clonotype was seen many times. V is TRBV7-9 and J is TRBJ2-1; 7 bases map to TRBD2. The CDR3 consists of 17 residues. The V gene's germline CDR1 is SEHNR and CDR2 FQNEAQ (reference sequence). Trimming cost V 5 bases and J 0 bases; bases outside gene matches: 10. The CDR3 region has the DNA TGTGCCAGCAGCCAAGGAGCGGGGCAGTACTCCTACAATGAGCAGTTCTTC. Amino acids: CASSQGAGQYSYNEQFF. Full variable domain (missing parts from reference TRBV7-9 and TRBJ2-1): DTGVSQNPRHKITKRGQNVTFRCDPISEHNRLYWYRQTLGQGPEFLTYFQNEAQLEKSRLLSDRFSAERPKGSFSTLEIQRTEQGDSAMYLCASSQGAGQYSYNEQFFGPGTRLTVL.

The table lists this clonotype with many counts. The chain employs TRBV12-3 or TRBV12-4 and TRBJ2-5; possible D gene TRBD1, 6 bases. This CDR3 spans 16 amino acids. Trimming removed 6 bases from V and 3 bases from J, with 20 bases in between. DNA for the CDR3: TGTGCCAGCAGCTCTAGCCGGGACATCTCGGAAGAGACCCAGTACTTC. This translates into CASSSSRDISEETQYF.

This clonotype has at least ten counts. J is TRBJ2-1 and V is TRBV2; the match to TRBD2 covers 12 bases. V trimming: 6 bases; J trimming: 6 bases; junction bases outside the gene matches: 3. There are 14 residues in the CDR3. The germline gives CDR1 SNHLY, CDR2 FYNNEI. This CDR3 is CASSGTSGFNEQFF. The CDR3, as DNA: TGTGCCAGCAGCGGGACTAGCGGGTTCAATGAGCAGTTCTTC.

This rearrangement joins TRBV10-3 to TRBJ2-3, with D perhaps matching TRBD1 (6 bases). This CDR3 has 14 residues. The germline V gene has CDR1 ENHRY and CDR2 SYGVKD. Trimming took off 7 bases at V and 6 bases at J, with 17 bases between the two ends. The CDR3 loop reads CAIILPGQEDTQYF. The CDR3 coding sequence is TGTGCCATCATACTACCGGGACAAGAGGATACGCAGTATTTT.

V gene TRBV20-1 combines with J gene TRBJ2-1; D gene uncertain. V was pared by 3 bases and J by 3 bases, with 12 bases between. CDR1 and CDR2 from the germline V gene are DFQATT and SNEGSKA (reference sequence). The CDR3 is 14 amino acids. The CDR3 DNA is TGCAGTGCTAGTCAAACCCCCGACTACAATGAGCAGTTCTTC. As protein: CSASQTPDYNEQFF.